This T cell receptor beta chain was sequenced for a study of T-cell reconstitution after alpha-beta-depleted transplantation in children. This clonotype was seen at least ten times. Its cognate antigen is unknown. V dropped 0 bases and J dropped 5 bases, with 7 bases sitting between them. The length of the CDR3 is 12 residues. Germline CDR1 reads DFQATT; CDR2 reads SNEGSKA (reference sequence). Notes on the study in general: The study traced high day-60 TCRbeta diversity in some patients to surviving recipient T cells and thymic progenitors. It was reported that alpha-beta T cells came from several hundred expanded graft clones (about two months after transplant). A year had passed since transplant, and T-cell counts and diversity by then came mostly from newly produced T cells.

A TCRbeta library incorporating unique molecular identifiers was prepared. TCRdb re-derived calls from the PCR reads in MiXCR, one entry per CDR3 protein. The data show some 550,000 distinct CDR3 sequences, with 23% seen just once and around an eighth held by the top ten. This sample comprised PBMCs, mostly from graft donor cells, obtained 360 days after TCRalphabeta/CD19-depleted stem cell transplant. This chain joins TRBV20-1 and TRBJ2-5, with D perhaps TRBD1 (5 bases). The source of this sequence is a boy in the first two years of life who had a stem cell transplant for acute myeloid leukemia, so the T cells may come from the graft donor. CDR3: CSAREGPETQYF. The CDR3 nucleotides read TGCAGTGCTAGAGAGGGGCCGGAGACCCAGTACTTC.